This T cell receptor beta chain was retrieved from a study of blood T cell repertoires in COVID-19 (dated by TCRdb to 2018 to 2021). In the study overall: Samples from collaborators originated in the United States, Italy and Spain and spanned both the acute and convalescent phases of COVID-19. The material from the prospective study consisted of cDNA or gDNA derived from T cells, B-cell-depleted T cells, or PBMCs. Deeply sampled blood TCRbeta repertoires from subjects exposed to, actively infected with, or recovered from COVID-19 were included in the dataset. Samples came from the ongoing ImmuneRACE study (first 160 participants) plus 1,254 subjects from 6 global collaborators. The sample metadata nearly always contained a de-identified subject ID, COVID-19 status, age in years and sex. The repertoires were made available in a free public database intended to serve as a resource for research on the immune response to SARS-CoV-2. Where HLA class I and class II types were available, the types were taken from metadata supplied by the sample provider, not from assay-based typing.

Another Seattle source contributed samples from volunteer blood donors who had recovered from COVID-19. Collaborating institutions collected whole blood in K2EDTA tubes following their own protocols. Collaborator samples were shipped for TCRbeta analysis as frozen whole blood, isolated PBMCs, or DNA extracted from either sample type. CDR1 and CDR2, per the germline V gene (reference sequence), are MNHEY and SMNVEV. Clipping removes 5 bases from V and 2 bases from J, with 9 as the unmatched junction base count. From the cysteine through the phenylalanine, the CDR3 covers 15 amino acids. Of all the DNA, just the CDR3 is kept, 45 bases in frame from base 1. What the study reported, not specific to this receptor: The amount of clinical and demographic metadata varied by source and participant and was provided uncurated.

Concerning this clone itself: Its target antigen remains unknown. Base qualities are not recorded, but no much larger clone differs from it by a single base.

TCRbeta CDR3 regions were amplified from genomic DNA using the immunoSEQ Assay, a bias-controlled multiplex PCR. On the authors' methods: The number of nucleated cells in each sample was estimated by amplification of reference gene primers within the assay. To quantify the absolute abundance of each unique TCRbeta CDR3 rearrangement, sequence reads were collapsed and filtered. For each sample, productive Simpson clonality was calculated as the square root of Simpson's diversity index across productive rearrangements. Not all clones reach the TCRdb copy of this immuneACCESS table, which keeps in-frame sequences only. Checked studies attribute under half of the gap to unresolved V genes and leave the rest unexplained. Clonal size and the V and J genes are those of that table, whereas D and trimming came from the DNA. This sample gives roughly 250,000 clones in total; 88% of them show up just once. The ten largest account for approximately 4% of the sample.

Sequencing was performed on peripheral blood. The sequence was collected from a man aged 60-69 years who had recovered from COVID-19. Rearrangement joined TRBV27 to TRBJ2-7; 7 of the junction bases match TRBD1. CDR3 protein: CASSRRTGSTYEQYF. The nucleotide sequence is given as TGTGCCAGCAGTAGGAGGACAGGTTCAACCTACGAGCAGTACTTC.